This T cell receptor (beta chain) appears in the sequencing data of a study of T cell responses to AZD1222 COVID-19 vaccine. Overall study: Researchers grouped second doses given at about 4 or about 12 weeks into one pool.

Points on this clone: Its target is unknown.

Study-level findings and limits: The study identified only a handful of AZD1222 recipients as seropositive at baseline. Epitopes outside B.1.351 and B.1.1.7 mutated regions reportedly drew nearly half of spike TCRs. The donor group comprised mostly white British people and more females; the analysis possibly underestimated clonal diversity.

Using immunoSEQ multiplex PCR, the repertoire was profiled, and TCRdb retains in-frame clones only, with some absent. The sample has around 150,000 clones, more than 75% seen once. Sequencing used peripheral blood, obtained on day 0 of AZD1222 vaccination. The sequence was obtained from an adult in good health.

CDR3 sequence: CASSDSRGTGYNEQFF. CDR3 nucleotides: TGTGCCAGCAGTGACTCGCGGGGTACGGGCTACAATGAGCAGTTCTTC. The chain uses TRBV6-4 and TRBJ2-1, with a possible D match to TRBD2 (6 bases). The CDR3 is 16 amino acids. Germline V gene sequence: CDR1 MRHNA, CDR2 SNTAGT. V lost 0 bases, J lost 3 bases, and 12 bases lay in between.